The 25 T cell receptor beta chains below all came from one sample that was sequenced in a study of T cell repertoires in cytomegalovirus infection. For these TCRs, the target antigens are not known. A single record per CDR3 protein comes from TCRdb applying MiXCR to the reads. Of 250,000 to 300,000 distinct CDR3 sequences listed, about 20% are singletons. Sequenced here: cultured PBMCs, sampled from culture after CMV antigen stimulation. The source is a human donor in good health (CMV status not recorded). Some clones in this sample may be carry-over from other donors' samples.

This clonotype was picked up a small number of times. The J gene is TRBJ2-1, the V gene TRBV15, with 9 nucleotides matching TRBD2. CDR3 size: 17 residues. Trimming at V came to 6 bases and at J to 5 bases, leaving 14 bases not matched to a gene. Germline loops: CDR1 LNHNV, CDR2 YYDKDF (reference sequence). CDR3 sequence: CATRRLAARASDNEQFF. The CDR3 nucleotides are TGTGCCACCAGGAGACTAGCGGCCCGCGCTTCCGACAATGAGCAGTTCTTC.

This clonotype was found many times. The J gene is TRBJ2-5, the V gene TRBV7-2, with a possible D match to TRBD2 (6 bases). V dropped 5 bases and J dropped 1 base, with 14 bases sitting between them. CDR1 is SGHTA, CDR2 FQGNSA, per germline. The CDR3 runs to 15 residues. The CDR3 nucleotides are TGTGCCAGCAGCACTGCTCCGGGACTCCAAGAGACCCAGTACTTC. The encoded protein is CASSTAPGLQETQYF.

There are a few counts of this clonotype. The rearrangement links TRBV20-1 to TRBJ2-1; 8 positions match TRBD1. The CDR3 has 14 amino acids. Losses at the gene ends were 6 bases for V and 0 bases for J; bases not matched to a gene: 4. Germline V gives CDR1 DFQATT, CDR2 SNEGSKA (reference sequence). The CDR3 loop reads CSAQGENSYNEQFF. CDR3 coding DNA: TGCAGTGCACAGGGGGAAAACTCCTACAATGAGCAGTTCTTC.

The rearrangement uses TRBV20-1 and TRBJ2-6; 7 nucleotides align to TRBD2. CDR1 and CDR2 (germline): DFQATT, SNEGSKA (reference sequence). The V gene end was trimmed by 6 bases and the J gene end by 0 bases; junction bases not matched to a gene: 8. The CDR3 has 16 residues. The CDR3 reads CSAPFGGGSGANVLTF. The CDR3 DNA reads TGCAGTGCCCCCTTTGGCGGGGGCTCTGGGGCCAACGTCCTGACTTTC.

The gene calls are TRBV5-6 and TRBJ2-1; 10 bases match TRBD2. The germline V gene has CDR1 SGHDT and CDR2 YYEEEE. The ends lost 4 bases at V and 2 bases at J; junction bases unmatched: 9. The CDR3 runs to 17 residues. The CDR3 protein is CASSPGASGSTYNEQFF. The DNA of the CDR3 is TGTGCCAGCAGCCCGGGTGCTAGCGGGAGTACCTACAATGAGCAGTTCTTC.

CDR3 loop: CASSERLAGGETQYF. CDR3 DNA: TGTGCCAGCAGTGAACGACTAGCGGGAGGAGAGACCCAGTACTTC. This chain uses TRBV2 with TRBJ2-5, with TRBD2 matching over 13 bases. The V gene's germline CDR1 is SNHLY and CDR2 FYNNEI. The length of the CDR3 is 15 residues. V was pared by 2 bases and J by 4 bases, with 1 base of the junction left unmatched.

The genes are TRBV12-3 or TRBV12-4 and TRBJ1-2; unclear D gene. This CDR3 is 13 amino acids long. Trimming removed 1 base from V and 4 bases from J, with 7 bases in between. CDR3 DNA: TGTGCCAGCAGTTTAGGGGATGCCTATGGCTACACCTTC. Translating gives CASSLGDAYGYTF.

This clonotype was seen more than once but under ten times. The chain couples TRBV6-1 to TRBJ1-1; D is unclear. This CDR3 comprises 13 residues. Trimming removed 5 bases from V and 10 bases from J, with 17 bases in between. Germline loops: CDR1 MNHNS, CDR2 SASEGT. The CDR3 sequence is CASSPDTELRAFF. The CDR3 bases are TGTGCCAGCAGTCCAGACACCGAGCTTAGAGCTTTCTTT.

This clonotype was observed a few times. V and J are TRBV28 and TRBJ1-5; 8 nucleotides match TRBD1. Germline CDR1 is MDHEN and CDR2 is SYDVKM. Trimming cost V 5 bases and J 2 bases; bases outside gene matches: 11. The CDR3 is 17 residues long. The CDR3 bases are TGTGCCAGCAGTCAGACGCAGGGGGCGCTTGGCAATCAGCCCCAGCATTTT. This encodes CASSQTQGALGNQPQHF.

The sample holds many counts of this clonotype. The V and J genes are TRBV7-2 and TRBJ2-3, with no clear D. Germline lookup yields CDR1 SGHTA and CDR2 FQGNSA. This CDR3 has 14 residues. Trimming removed 1 base at V and 4 bases at J, with 9 bases between. In DNA, the CDR3 is TGTGCCAGCAGCTTAGAAGGTCATGCAGATACGCAGTATTTT. Translation gives CASSLEGHADTQYF. The variable domain in full, completed from reference TRBV7-2 and TRBJ2-3, reads GAGVSQSPSNKVTEKGKDVELRCDPISGHTALYWYRQSLGQGLEFLIYFQGNSAPDKSGLPSDRFSAERTGGSVSTLTIQRTQQEDSAVYLCASSLEGHADTQYFGPGTRLTVL.

V is TRBV19 and J is TRBJ2-1; 15 bases agree with TRBD2. Germline V gene lookup returns CDR1 LNHDA and CDR2 SQIVND (reference sequence). This CDR3 is 20 amino acids long. The J segment lost 0 bases and the V segment lost 6 bases, leaving 12 bases of the junction unmatched. For the CDR3, the DNA is TGTGCCAGTAGAAGCGGACTAGCGGGAGGGCCAGGGTCCTCCTACAATGAGCAGTTCTTC. Translated: CASRSGLAGGPGSSYNEQFF.

This clonotype was seen a handful of times. V is TRBV12-3 or TRBV12-4 and J is TRBJ2-2, with a weak D call TRBD1 (5 bases). This CDR3 spans 13 amino acids. Trimming cost V 7 bases and J 6 bases, with 12 bases left between them. In DNA, the CDR3 is TGTGCCAGCATCATGCAGGGCGCCGGGGAGCTGTTTTTT. Translating gives CASIMQGAGELFF.

The chain is built from TRBV14 and TRBJ1-2, with D perhaps TRBD1 (6 bases). Germline values: CDR1 SGHDN, CDR2 FVKESK. The CDR3 is 16 residues long. Trimming took 4 bases from V and 5 from J, leaving 20 bases between them. The CDR3 nucleotides are TGTGCCAGCAGCCCGGGGGCCACCGTTGCCGAATATGGCTACACCTTC. Residues: CASSPGATVAEYGYTF.

This clonotype showed up just a few times. V is TRBV5-4 and J is TRBJ2-7, with TRBD2 matching over 13 bases. CDR3 length: 18 amino acids. The junction had 8 bases not matched to a gene; V was cut back by 0 bases and J by 2 bases. Per germline, CDR1 SGHNT and CDR2 YYREEE (reference sequence). The CDR3, as DNA: TGTGCCAGCAGCTTGGCCCTGGGACTAGCGGGACGGGCCTACGAGCAGTACTTC. It specifies CASSLALGLAGRAYEQYF. Full variable domain (missing parts from reference TRBV5-4 and TRBJ2-7): ETGVTQSPTHLIKTRGQQVTLRCSSQSGHNTVSWYQQALGQGPQFIFQYYREEENGRGNFPPRFSGLQFPNYSSELNVNALELDDSALYLCASSLALGLAGRAYEQYFGPGTRLTVT.

This clonotype was seen many times. The V gene is TRBV7-8, the J gene TRBJ2-1; D uncertain. Germline V gene lookup returns CDR1 SGHVS and CDR2 FQNEAQ. Trimming removed 6 bases at V and 9 bases at J, with 12 bases between. The length of the CDR3 is 12 residues. The CDR3 DNA follows: TGTGCCAGCAGATCGAGGACGACTGAGCAGTTCTTC. It yields the protein CASRSRTTEQFF.

V is TRBV7-9 and J is TRBJ2-3; 12 positions match TRBD2. This CDR3 spans 17 amino acids. Germline V gene data show CDR1 as SEHNR and CDR2 as FQNEAQ (reference sequence). With 8 bases clipped from V and 6 bases from J, the junction kept 15 bases outside the gene matches. The DNA of the CDR3 is TGTGCCAGCGGCAGGACTAGCGGGACGCGGGAACGTGATACGCAGTATTTT. Translation gives CASGRTSGTRERDTQYF. The complete variable domain, with remaining parts taken from reference TRBV7-9 and TRBJ2-3, reads DTGVSQNPRHKITKRGQNVTFRCDPISEHNRLYWYRQTLGQGPEFLTYFQNEAQLEKSRLLSDRFSAERPKGSFSTLEIQRTEQGDSAMYLCASGRTSGTRERDTQYFGPGTRLTVL.

CDR3 sequence: CASSYTSRLGSGANVLTF. CDR3 coding DNA: TGTGCCAGCAGTTACACGTCAAGGTTGGGCTCTGGGGCCAACGTCCTGACTTTC. The chain has TRBV12-3 or TRBV12-4 and TRBJ2-6; the D is unclear. CDR3 length: 18 residues. Trimming removed 4 bases from V and 0 bases from J, with 16 bases in between.

This clonotype was detected ten times or more. The chain is built from TRBV7-2 and TRBJ2-3, with 12 bases that match TRBD2. CDR1 and CDR2 (germline): SGHTA, FQGNSA. This CDR3 has 14 residues. After removal of 6 bases from V and 9 bases from J, the junction contained 7 bases not matched to a gene. The CDR3 loop is CASSMTSGSRTQYF. CDR3 coding DNA: TGTGCCAGCAGTATGACTAGCGGGAGTAGAACGCAGTATTTT.

The sample holds a few counts of this clonotype. V usage is TRBV7-9 and J usage is TRBJ2-5; D possibly corresponds to TRBD1 (5 bases). V lost 5 bases and J 5 bases, leaving 33 bases between the germline ends. Germline V lookup: CDR1 SEHNR, CDR2 FQNEAQ (reference sequence). CDR3 length: 20 residues. CDR3 nucleotides: TGTGCCAGCAGCACTGTTGGATCCCCAACCCAAGGGGTCCTCTGGGAGACCCAGTACTTC. Protein: CASSTVGSPTQGVLWETQYF.

This clonotype was detected many times. V usage is TRBV27 and J usage is TRBJ2-6; D may be TRBD1 (6 bases). V was shortened by 8 bases and J by 2 bases, with 10 bases between the two germline ends. The CDR3 extends over 14 amino acids. Germline V gene sequence: CDR1 MNHEY, CDR2 SMNVEV (reference sequence). The CDR3 DNA follows: TGTGCCAGCCGCTACAGGGCTGGGGCCAACGTCCTGACTTTC. This sequence encodes CASRYRAGANVLTF.

The chain has TRBV7-2 and TRBJ2-2; possibly TRBD2 for D (5 bases). The CDR3 is 13 residues long. Germline lookup yields CDR1 SGHTA and CDR2 FQGNSA. V lost 1 base to trimming and J lost 8 bases, with 8 bases between them. DNA of the CDR3: TGTGCCAGCAGCTTAGATCCGGGGGGGGAGCTGTTTTTT. It codes for CASSLDPGGELFF. The entire variable domain, with the rest obtained from reference TRBV7-2 and TRBJ2-2, is as follows: GAGVSQSPSNKVTEKGKDVELRCDPISGHTALYWYRQSLGQGLEFLIYFQGNSAPDKSGLPSDRFSAERTGGSVSTLTIQRTQQEDSAVYLCASSLDPGGELFFGEGSRLTVL.

This clonotype was found a few times. The V call is TRBV6-2 or TRBV6-3, the J call TRBJ2-1; TRBD1 matches 7 bases. Germline CDR1 reads MNHEY; CDR2 reads SVGEGT. Trimming removed 5 bases from V and 4 bases from J; junction bases left unmatched: 2. The CDR3 extends over 13 amino acids. The CDR3 DNA follows: TGTGCCAGCAGTGGGGACAGTTACAATGAGCAGTTCTTC. This sequence encodes CASSGDSYNEQFF.

This clonotype has a count of ten or more. This chain connects TRBV7-2 to TRBJ2-3, with 8 positions matching TRBD2. V dropped 5 bases and J dropped 6; count of bases not matched to a gene: 13. This CDR3 region has 16 residues. The germline V gene has CDR1 SGHTA and CDR2 FQGNSA. The CDR3 here is CASSTASGYGTDTQYF. Here the CDR3 DNA reads TGTGCCAGCAGCACCGCTAGCGGGTATGGAACCGATACGCAGTATTTT.

CDR3 amino acids: CASSSDRDFSQYF. CDR3 DNA: TGTGCCAGCAGCTCAGACCGGGACTTCTCACAGTATTTT. The chain recombines TRBV7-2 with TRBJ2-3, with D possibly matching TRBD2 (6 bases). The germline V and J ends were trimmed by 4 bases and 12 bases, with 17 bases remaining between them. Germline values: CDR1 SGHTA, CDR2 FQGNSA. The CDR3 runs to 13 residues.

This clonotype was picked up a small number of times. The J gene is TRBJ1-5, the V gene TRBV5-5; possibly TRBD1 for D (6 bases). The CDR3 has 14 residues. The V end lost 4 bases, the J end lost 5 bases, and 13 bases lay between the germline ends. Germline V CDR1 and CDR2: SGHKS, YYEKEE (reference sequence). This chain's CDR3 is CASSPWDTDQPQHF. DNA for the CDR3: TGTGCCAGCAGCCCTTGGGACACAGATCAGCCCCAGCATTTT.